This T cell receptor beta chain was captured by sequencing in a study of cytomegalovirus exposure and HLA in healthy donors. On this clone itself: Its matching antigen is unknown.

13 Jbeta primers and 60 Vbeta primers were used for the PCR. Sequenced by immunoSEQ multiplex PCR; TCRdb stores in-frame clones only, minus some. The sample includes 130,000 to 150,000 clones. This CDR3 spans 16 amino acids. After removal of 4 bases from V and 3 bases from J, the junction contained 8 bases not matched to a gene. Looked up from germline, CDR1 is ENHRY and CDR2 is SYGVKD. General observations from the study: Data from an earlier analysis indicated that most TCR beta V segments were productive either about 87% or about 30% of the time. In a later analysis, an Asian-associated ancestry cluster reportedly showed fewer N-insertions than the approximately 610-donor mean. Association with HLA alleles at 0.05 false discovery rate was found for approximately 18,000 TCR beta sequences in a later analysis. One cluster of highly shared sequence variants probably arose as a sequencing artifact.

This receptor was obtained from a man aged 35-49 years in good health and CMV-seronegative. The source material was PBMCs. The chain uses TRBV10-3 and TRBJ2-7; 11 nucleotides align to TRBD1. The CDR3 sequence: CAISGNPDRGLYEQYF. CDR3 coding DNA: TGTGCCATCAGTGGGAACCCGGACAGGGGGCTCTACGAGCAGTACTTC.